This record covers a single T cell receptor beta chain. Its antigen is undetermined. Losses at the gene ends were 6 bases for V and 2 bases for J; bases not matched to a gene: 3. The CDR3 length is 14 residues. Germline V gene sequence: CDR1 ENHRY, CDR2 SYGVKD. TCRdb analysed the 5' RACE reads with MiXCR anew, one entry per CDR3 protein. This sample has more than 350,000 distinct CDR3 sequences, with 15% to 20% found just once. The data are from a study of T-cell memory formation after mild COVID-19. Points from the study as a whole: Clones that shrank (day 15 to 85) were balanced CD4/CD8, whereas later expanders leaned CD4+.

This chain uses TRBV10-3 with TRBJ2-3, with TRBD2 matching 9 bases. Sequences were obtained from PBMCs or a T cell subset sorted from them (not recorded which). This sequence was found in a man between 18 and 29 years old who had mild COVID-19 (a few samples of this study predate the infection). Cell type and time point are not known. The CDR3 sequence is CAIRLAGPTDTQYF. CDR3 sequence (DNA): TGTGCCATCAGACTAGCGGGCCCCACAGATACGCAGTATTTT.